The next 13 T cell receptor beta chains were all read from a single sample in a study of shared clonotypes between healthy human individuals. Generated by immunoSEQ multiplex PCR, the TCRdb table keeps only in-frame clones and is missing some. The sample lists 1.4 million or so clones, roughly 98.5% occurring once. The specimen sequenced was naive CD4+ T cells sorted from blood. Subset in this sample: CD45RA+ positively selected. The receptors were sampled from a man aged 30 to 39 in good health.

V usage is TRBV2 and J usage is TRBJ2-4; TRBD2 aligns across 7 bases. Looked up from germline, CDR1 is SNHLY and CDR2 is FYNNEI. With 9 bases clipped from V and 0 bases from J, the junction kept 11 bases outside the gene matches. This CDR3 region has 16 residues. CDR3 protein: CASTREGTIAKNIQYF. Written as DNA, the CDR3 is TGTGCCAGTACCAGGGAGGGAACCATAGCCAAAAACATTCAGTACTTC.

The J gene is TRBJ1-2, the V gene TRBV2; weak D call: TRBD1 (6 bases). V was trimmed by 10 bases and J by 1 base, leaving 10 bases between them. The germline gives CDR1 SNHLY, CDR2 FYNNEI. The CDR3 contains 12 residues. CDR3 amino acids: CATRQDNYGYTF. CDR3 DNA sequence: TGTGCCACCCGACAGGATAACTATGGCTACACCTTC.

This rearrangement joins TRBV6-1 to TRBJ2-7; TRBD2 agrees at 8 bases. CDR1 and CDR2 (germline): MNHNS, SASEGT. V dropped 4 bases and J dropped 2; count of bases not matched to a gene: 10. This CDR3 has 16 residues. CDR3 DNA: TGTGCCAGCAGTGTCATTAGCGGGACGTTTACCTACGAGCAGTACTTC. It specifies CASSVISGTFTYEQYF.

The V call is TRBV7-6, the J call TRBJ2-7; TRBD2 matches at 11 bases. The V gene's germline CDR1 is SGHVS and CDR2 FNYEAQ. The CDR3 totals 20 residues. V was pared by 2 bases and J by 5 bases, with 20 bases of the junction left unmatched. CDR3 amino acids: CASSLQVGTSGGNPGDEQYF. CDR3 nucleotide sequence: TGTGCCAGCAGCTTACAGGTGGGGACTAGCGGAGGCAATCCGGGGGACGAGCAGTACTTC. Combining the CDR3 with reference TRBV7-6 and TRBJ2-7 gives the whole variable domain GAGVSQSPRYKVTKRGQDVALRCDPISGHVSLYWYRQALGQGPEFLTYFNYEAQQDKSGLPNDRFSAERPEGSISTLTIQRTEQRDSAMYRCASSLQVGTSGGNPGDEQYFGPGTRLTVT.

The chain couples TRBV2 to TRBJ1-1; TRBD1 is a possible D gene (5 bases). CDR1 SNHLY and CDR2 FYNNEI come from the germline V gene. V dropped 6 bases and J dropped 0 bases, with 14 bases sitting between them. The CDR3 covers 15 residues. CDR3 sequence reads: CASRLETALNTEAFF. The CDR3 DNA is TGTGCCAGCAGACTAGAGACAGCGCTGAACACTGAAGCTTTCTTT.

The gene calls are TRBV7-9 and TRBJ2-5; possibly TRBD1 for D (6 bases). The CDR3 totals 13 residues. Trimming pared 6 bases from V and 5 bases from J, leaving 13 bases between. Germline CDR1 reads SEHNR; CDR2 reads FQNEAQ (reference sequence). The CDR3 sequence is CASSTTGRETQYF. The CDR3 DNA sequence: TGTGCCAGCAGTACAACAGGGCGGGAGACCCAGTACTTC.

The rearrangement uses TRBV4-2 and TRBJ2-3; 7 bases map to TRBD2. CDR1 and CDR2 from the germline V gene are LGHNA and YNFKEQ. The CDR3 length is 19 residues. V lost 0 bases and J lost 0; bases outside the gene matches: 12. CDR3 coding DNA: TGTGCCAGCAGCCAAGATTTGCCGGGGGGAAGTTCTAGCACAGATACGCAGTATTTT. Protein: CASSQDLPGGSSSTDTQYF.

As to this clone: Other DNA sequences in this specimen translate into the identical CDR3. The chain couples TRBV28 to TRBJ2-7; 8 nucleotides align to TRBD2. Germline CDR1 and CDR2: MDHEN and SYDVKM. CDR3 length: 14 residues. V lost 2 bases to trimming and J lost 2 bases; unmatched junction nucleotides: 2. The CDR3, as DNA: TGTGCCAGCAGTTTAGCGGGAGGTACCTACGAGCAGTACTTC. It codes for CASSLAGGTYEQYF.

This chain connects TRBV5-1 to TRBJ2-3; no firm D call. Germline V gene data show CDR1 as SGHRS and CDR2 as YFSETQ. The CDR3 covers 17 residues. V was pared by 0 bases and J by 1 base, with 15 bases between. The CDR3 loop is CASSLAPKGLGTDTQYF. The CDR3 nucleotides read TGCGCCAGCAGCTTGGCTCCAAAAGGGCTTGGCACAGATACGCAGTATTTT.

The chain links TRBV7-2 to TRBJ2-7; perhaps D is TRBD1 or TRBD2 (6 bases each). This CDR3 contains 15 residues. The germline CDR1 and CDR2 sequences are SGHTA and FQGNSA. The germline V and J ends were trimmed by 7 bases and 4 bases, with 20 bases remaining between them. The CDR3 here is CASTPKGGAWYEQYF. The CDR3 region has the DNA TGTGCCAGCACCCCAAAGGGGGGTGCTTGGTACGAGCAGTACTTC.

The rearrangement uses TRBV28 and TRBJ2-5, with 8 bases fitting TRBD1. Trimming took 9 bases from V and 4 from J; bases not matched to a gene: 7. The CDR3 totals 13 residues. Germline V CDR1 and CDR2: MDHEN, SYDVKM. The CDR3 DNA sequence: TGTGCCAGTCAGGGGGCGAGGGGAGAGACCCAGTACTTC. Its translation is CASQGARGETQYF.

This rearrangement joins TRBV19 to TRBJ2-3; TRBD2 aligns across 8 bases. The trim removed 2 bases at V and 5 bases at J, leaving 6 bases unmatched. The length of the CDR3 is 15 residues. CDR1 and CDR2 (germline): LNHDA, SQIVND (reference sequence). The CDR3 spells CASSIRAGGGDTQYF. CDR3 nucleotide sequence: TGTGCCAGTAGTATACGGGCGGGAGGTGGAGATACGCAGTATTTT.

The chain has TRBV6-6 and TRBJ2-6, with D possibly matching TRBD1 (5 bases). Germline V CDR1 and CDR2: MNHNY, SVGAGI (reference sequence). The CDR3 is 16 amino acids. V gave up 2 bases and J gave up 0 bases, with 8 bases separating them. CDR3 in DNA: TGTGCCAGCAGTTACGACAGATCCTCTGGGGCCAACGTCCTGACTTTC. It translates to CASSYDRSSGANVLTF.